This T cell receptor beta chain was found in a study of control samples from healthy donors and cancer patients. Measured with immunoSEQ multiplex PCR; TCRdb has only the in-frame clones, and not every one. There are tens of thousands of clones in the sample; roughly 85% occur only once, and around 7.1% lies in the top ten. Germline V lookup: CDR1 MNHEY, CDR2 SVGEGT. V lost 2 bases and J lost 2, with 19 bases in between. The length of the CDR3 is 17 residues. Sequencing was done on a sample of PBMCs. This clonotype originated in a woman aged 60 to 75 with head and neck cancer. The gene calls are TRBV6-2 or TRBV6-3 and TRBJ2-7, with D tentatively TRBD1 (5 bases). CDR3 protein: CASSYRLTGTQPYEQYF. The DNA for the CDR3 is TGTGCCAGCAGTTACCGACTTACAGGAACCCAACCCTACGAGCAGTACTTC.